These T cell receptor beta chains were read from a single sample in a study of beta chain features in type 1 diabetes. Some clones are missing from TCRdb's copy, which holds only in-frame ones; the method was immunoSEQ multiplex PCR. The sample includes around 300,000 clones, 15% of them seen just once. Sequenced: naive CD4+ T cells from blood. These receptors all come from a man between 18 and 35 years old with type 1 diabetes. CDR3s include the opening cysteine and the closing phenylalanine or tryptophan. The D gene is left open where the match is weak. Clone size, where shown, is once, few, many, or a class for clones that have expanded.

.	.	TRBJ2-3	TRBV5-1	CASSLVPGDTQYF	TGCGCCAGCAGCTTGGTTCCAGGGGATACGCAGTATTTT
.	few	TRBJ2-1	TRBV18	CASSPPEEARPAQEFF	TGTGCCAGCTCACCACCTGAGGAGGCTAGACCCGCCCAAGAGTTCTTC
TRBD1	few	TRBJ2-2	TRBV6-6	CASRDRGLTGELFF	TGTGCCAGCAGGGACAGGGGGCTGACCGGGGAGCTGTTTTTT
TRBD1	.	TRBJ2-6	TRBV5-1	CASSTAQGESSGANVLTF	TGCGCCAGCAGCACCGCTCAGGGGGAGTCCTCTGGGGCCAACGTCCTGACTTTC
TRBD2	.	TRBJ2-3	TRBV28	CASSDPWAGTSGTDTQYF	TGTGCCAGCAGCGACCCATGGGCCGGGACTAGCGGAACAGATACGCAGTATTTT
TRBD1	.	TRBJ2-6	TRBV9	CASSVKGQGHSGANVLTF	TGTGCCAGCAGCGTAAAAGGACAGGGTCACTCTGGGGCCAACGTCCTGACTTTC
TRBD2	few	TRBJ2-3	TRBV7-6	CASSFRYGAGGIDTQYF	TGTGCCAGCAGCTTTCGATACGGGGCGGGAGGGATAGATACGCAGTATTTT
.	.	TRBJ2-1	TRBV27	CASSRRDSNEQFF	TGTGCCAGCAGCCGCCGAGACAGCAATGAGCAGTTCTTC
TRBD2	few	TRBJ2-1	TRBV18	CASSPGRGGLDEQFF	TGTGCCAGCTCACCAGGGCGGGGGGGCCTCGATGAGCAGTTCTTC
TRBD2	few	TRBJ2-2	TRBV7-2	CASSFSGGSNTGELFF	TGTGCCAGCAGCTTTAGCGGGGGGTCGAACACCGGGGAGCTGTTTTTT
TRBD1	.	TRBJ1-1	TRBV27	CASGGQDLYTEAFF	TGTGCCAGTGGGGGACAGGACTTGTACACTGAAGCTTTCTTT
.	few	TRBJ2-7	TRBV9	CASSVAPLSSYEQYF	TGTGCCAGCAGCGTAGCGCCGCTAAGCTCCTACGAGCAGTACTTC
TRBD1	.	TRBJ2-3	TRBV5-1	CASSSGQGTDTQYF	TGCGCCAGCAGCTCGGGACAGGGCACAGATACGCAGTATTTT
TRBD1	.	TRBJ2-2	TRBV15	CATSRGGSGTGYRPRELFF	TGTGCCACCAGCAGAGGCGGAAGCGGGACAGGGTATCGGCCCAGGGAGCTGTTTTTT
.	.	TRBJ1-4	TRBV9	CASSVSGREKLFF	TGTGCCAGCAGCGTGTCAGGGCGCGAAAAACTGTTTTTT
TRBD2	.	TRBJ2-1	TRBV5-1	CASSPRRTGGPSEQFF	TGCGCCAGCAGCCCCCGACGGACGGGAGGGCCATCTGAGCAGTTCTTC
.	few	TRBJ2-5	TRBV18	CASSPPGFRPRRQETQYF	TGTGCCAGCTCACCACCGGGTTTTCGACCGAGGCGCCAAGAGACCCAGTACTTC
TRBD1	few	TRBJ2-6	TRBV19	CASSPGQKSGANVLTF	TGTGCCAGTAGTCCGGGACAGAAGTCTGGGGCCAACGTCCTGACTTTC
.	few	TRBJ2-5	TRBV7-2	CASSPHRGKTQYF	TGTGCCAGCAGCCCTCACCGGGGGAAGACCCAGTACTTC
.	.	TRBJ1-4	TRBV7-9	CASSFSQVNEKLFF	TGTGCCAGCAGCTTTAGTCAGGTTAATGAAAAACTGTTTTTT
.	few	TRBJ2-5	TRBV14	CASSQKQETQYF	TGTGCCAGCAGTCAGAAGCAAGAGACCCAGTACTTC
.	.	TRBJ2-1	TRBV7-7	CASSQGLHPGDEQFF	TGTGCCAGCAGCCAAGGGTTACACCCGGGGGATGAGCAGTTCTTC
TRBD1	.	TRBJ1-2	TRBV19	CASSWGQVHGYTF	TGTGCCAGTTCCTGGGGACAGGTTCATGGCTACACCTTC
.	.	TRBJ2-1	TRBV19	CASSSGTQHSNLYNEQFF	TGTGCCAGTAGTAGCGGGACCCAACACTCCAACCTATACAATGAGCAGTTCTTC
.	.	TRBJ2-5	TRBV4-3	CASSQTWRETQYF	TGCGCCAGCAGCCAAACCTGGCGGGAAACCCAGTACTTC
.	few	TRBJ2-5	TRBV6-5	CASSRLAETQYF	TGTGCCAGCAGTCGTCTCGCGGAGACCCAGTACTTC
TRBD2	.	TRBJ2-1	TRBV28	CASSLAGGPGDEQFF	TGTGCCAGCAGTTTAGCGGGAGGGCCAGGGGATGAGCAGTTCTTC
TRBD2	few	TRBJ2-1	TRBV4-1	CASSQMGLPFDEQFF	TGCGCCAGCAGCCAGATGGGACTACCGTTCGATGAGCAGTTCTTC
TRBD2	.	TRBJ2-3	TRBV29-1	CSVTRRGGADTQYF	TGCAGCGTAACTCGGCGCGGGGGGGCAGATACGCAGTATTTT
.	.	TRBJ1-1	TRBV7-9	CASSLGQANTEAFF	TGTGCCAGCAGCTTAGGACAGGCCAACACTGAAGCTTTCTTT
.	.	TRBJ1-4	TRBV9	CASSLSATNEKLFF	TGTGCCAGCAGCTTATCCGCAACTAATGAAAAACTGTTTTTT
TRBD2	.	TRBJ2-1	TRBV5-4	CASSLTSGKWDEQFF	TGTGCCAGCAGCTTGACTAGCGGGAAATGGGATGAGCAGTTCTTC
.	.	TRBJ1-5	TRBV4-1	CASSHQFGRVGNQPQHF	TGCGCCAGCAGCCACCAATTTGGGAGGGTAGGCAATCAGCCCCAGCATTTT
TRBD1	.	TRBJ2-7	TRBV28	CASSIQGAYEQYF	TGTGCCAGCAGTATCCAGGGGGCGTACGAGCAGTACTTC
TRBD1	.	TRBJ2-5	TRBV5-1	CASSLDRARETQYF	TGCGCCAGCAGCCTCGACAGGGCGAGAGAGACCCAGTACTTC